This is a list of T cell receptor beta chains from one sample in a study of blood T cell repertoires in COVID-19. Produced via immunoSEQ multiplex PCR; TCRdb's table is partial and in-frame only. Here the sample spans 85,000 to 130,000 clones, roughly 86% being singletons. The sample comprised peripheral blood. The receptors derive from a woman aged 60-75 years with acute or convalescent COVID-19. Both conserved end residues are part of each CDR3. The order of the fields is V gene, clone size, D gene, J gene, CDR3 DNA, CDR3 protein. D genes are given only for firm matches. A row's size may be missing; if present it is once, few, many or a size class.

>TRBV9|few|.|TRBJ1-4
TGTGCCAGCAGCCCTCAGGTAGCCGCCGAGGGTATCTCAACTAATGAAAAACTGTTTTTT
CASSPQVAAEGISTNEKLFF
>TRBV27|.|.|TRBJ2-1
TGTGCCAGCAGTTTTGGGGGCTATGAGCAGTTCTTC
CASSFGGYEQFF
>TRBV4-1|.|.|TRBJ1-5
TGCGCCAGCAGCCAAGACGCAACAGGATTGCCCCAGCATTTT
CASSQDATGLPQHF
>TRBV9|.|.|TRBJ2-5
TGTGCCAGCAGCCCCGACTCAATGGGGACCCAGTACTTC
CASSPDSMGTQYF
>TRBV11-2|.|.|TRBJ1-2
TGTGCCAGCAGCTCCGGAGGAGACCAGGGGGGCTACACCTTC
CASSSGGDQGGYTF
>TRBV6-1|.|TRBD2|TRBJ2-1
TGTGCCAGCAGTGAAGGGGTAGCGGGAAGCTCCTACAATGAGCAGTTCTTC
CASSEGVAGSSYNEQFF
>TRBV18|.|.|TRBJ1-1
TGTGCCAGCTCACCACTGCCGGTAGTAGATGGGAACACTGAAGCTTTCTTT
CASSPLPVVDGNTEAFF
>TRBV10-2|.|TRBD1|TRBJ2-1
TGCGCCAGCCGTCAGGGGGCGGGAAATGAGCAGTTCTTC
CASRQGAGNEQFF
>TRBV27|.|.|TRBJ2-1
TGTGCCAGCAGTTTCCGCGAGGGCAATGAGCAGTTCTTC
CASSFREGNEQFF
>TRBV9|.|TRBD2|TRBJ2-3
TGTGCCAGCAGCGTAACGGCGGGAGAATCAGATACGCAGTATTTT
CASSVTAGESDTQYF
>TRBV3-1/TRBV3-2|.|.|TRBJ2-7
TGTGCCAGCAGCCAAGGTGGGACTGCCTCCTACGAGCAGTACTTC
CASSQGGTASYEQYF
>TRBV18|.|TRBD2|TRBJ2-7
TGTGCCAGCTCACCCACTAGCGTAATCTCCTACGAGCAGTACTTC
CASSPTSVISYEQYF
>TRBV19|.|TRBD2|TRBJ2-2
TGTGCCAGTAGGATTAGCGGGGAAGCCGGGGAGCTGTTTTTT
CASRISGEAGELFF
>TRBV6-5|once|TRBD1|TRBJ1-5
TGTGCCAGCAGTCTCGGACAGGGGCTTCAGCCCCAGCATTTT
CASSLGQGLQPQHF
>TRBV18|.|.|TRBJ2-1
TGTGCCAGCTCACCGCGTAGTCGAGTTGGCAATGAGCAGTTCTTC
CASSPRSRVGNEQFF
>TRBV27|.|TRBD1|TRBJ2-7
TGTGCCAGCAGTTTGTCACAGGGGTACCCCTACGAGCAGTACTTC
CASSLSQGYPYEQYF
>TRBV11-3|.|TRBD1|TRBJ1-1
TGTGCCAGCAGCCGGGACAGGATGACTGAAGCTTTCTTT
CASSRDRMTEAFF
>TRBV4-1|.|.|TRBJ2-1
TGCGCCAGCAGCCCCCCCCGGTGGAGGCGGAATGAGCAGTTCTTC
CASSPPRWRRNEQFF
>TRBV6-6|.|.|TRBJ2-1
TGTGTCACCGTGAGGGGAGGCTCCTACAATGAGCAGTTCTTC
CVTVRGGSYNEQFF
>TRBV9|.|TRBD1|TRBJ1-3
TGTGCCAGCACCGGGACAGGCTCTGGAAACACCATATATTTT
CASTGTGSGNTIYF
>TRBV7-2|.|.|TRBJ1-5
TGTGCCAGCAGCCCTCGGGTGGGCAATCAGCCCCAGCATTTT
CASSPRVGNQPQHF
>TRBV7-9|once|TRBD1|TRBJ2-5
TGTGCCAGCAGCTTAAGTGGACAGGTAGCCCAGTACTTC
CASSLSGQVAQYF
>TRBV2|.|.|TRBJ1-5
TGTGCCAGCAGGGGGGACATAGGCAATCAGCCCCAGCATTTT
CASRGDIGNQPQHF
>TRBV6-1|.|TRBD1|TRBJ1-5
TGTGCCAGCAGTGAATGGCGGGGACAGGGAAATCAGCCCCAGCATTTT
CASSEWRGQGNQPQHF
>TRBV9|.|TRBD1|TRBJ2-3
TGTGCCAGCAGCGCCACAGGGGTTCCTAGCACAGATACGCAGTATTTT
CASSATGVPSTDTQYF
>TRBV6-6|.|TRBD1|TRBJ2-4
TGTGCCAGCAGTCCGCTTACCGGGACAGGGACCAAAAACATTCAGTACTTC
CASSPLTGTGTKNIQYF
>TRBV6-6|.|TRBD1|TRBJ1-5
TGTGCCAGCAGTTTTGGGACAGAGGATCAGCCCCAGCATTTT
CASSFGTEDQPQHF
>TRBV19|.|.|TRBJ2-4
TGTGCCAGTAGCCGTGCGGTCGGATTAGCCAAAAACATTCAGTACTTC
CASSRAVGLAKNIQYF
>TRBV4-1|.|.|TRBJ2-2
TGCGCCAGCGGCCAAGATCGAACAGCTACTGGCGGGGAGCTGTTTTTT
CASGQDRTATGGELFF